This is a list of T cell receptor beta chains from one sample in a study of technical replicates of blood from a handful of donors. Profiling relied on immunoSEQ multiplex PCR, and the TCRdb table lists in-frame clones only, not all of them. The sample has roughly 50,000 clones, over 85% seen once. Material: PBMCs. The receptors come from a human donor in good health. Some clones in this sample may be carry-over from other donors' samples. CDR3s include the opening cysteine and the closing phenylalanine or tryptophan. The D gene is left open where the match is weak. Clone size is shown for a subset of rows, as once, few, many or a class of expanded clone.

13	TRBV11-2	NA	NA	TRBJ1-1	TGTGCCAGCAGCTTAGGGGCGCGAACTGAAGCTTTCTTT	CASSLGARTEAFF
13	TRBV7-3	NA	NA	TRBJ1-2	TGTGCCAGCAGCTTAAGAGGCGGCTATGGCTACACCTTC	CASSLRGGYGYTF
14	TRBV4-3	TRBD1	NA	TRBJ1-1	TGCGCCAGCAGCCAAGGACAGGGGGCATTTGAAGCTTTCTTT	CASSQGQGAFEAFF
14	TRBV5-1	NA	NA	TRBJ2-1	TGCGCCAGCAGCCCGGAGGCGGGCTACAATGAGCAGTTCTTC	CASSPEAGYNEQFF
15	TRBV9	TRBD1	NA	TRBJ2-1	TGTGCCAGCAGCGACGGGACAGGCGCCTACAATGAGCAGTTCTTC	CASSDGTGAYNEQFF
13	TRBV7-9	TRBD1	NA	TRBJ1-5	TGTGCCAGCAGCTTGCTACAGGGGCAGCCCCAGCATTTT	CASSLLQGQPQHF
13	TRBV2	NA	NA	TRBJ1-6	NA	CASSSSGNSPLHF
14	TRBV19	TRBD2	NA	TRBJ2-5	TGTGCCAGTAGTATTGGGCGGGGGGGCGAGACCCAGTACTTC	CASSIGRGGETQYF
15	TRBV19	NA	NA	TRBJ1-5	TGTGCCAGCGATCGGCAGGGTGATTGGAATCAGCCCCAGCATTTT	CASDRQGDWNQPQHF
14	TRBV6-5	NA	NA	TRBJ1-5	TGTGCCAGTGCCCGGGAGTCTAGCAATCAGCCCCAGCATTTT	CASARESSNQPQHF
15	TRBV18	TRBD1	NA	TRBJ1-2	TGTGCCAGCTCACCTCCGGGACAGCCTAACTATGGCTACACCTTC	CASSPPGQPNYGYTF
13	TRBV5-8	NA	once	TRBJ2-1	TGTGCCAGCAGCTTGGCGTGGGAGATGAAGCAGTTCTTC	CASSLAWEMKQFF
13	TRBV11-2	NA	NA	TRBJ2-7	TGTGCCAGCAGCTTAGGACAGGTCTACGAGCAGTACTTC	CASSLGQVYEQYF
11	TRBV12-5	NA	NA	TRBJ1-1	TGTGCTAGTGTCCAGGGGTCTGAAGCTTTCTTT	CASVQGSEAFF
15	TRBV7-2	TRBD1	once	TRBJ1-1	TGTGCCAGCAGCAAATTACAGGGGGCGCGGTCTGAAGCTTTCTTT	CASSKLQGARSEAFF
14	TRBV9	TRBD2	NA	TRBJ2-1	TGTGCCAGCAGCGGTAGCGGGGGGGACAATGAGCAGTTCTTC	CASSGSGGDNEQFF
17	TRBV19	NA	NA	TRBJ2-2	TGTGCCAGTAGTATAATAGGACAGCGCCCTAGCTTGGGGGAGCTGTTTTTT	CASSIIGQRPSLGELFF
14	TRBV7-9	TRBD1	NA	TRBJ2-1	TGTGCCAGCAGCTCGAGAGGACAGGACAATGAGCAGTTCTTC	CASSSRGQDNEQFF
16	TRBV2	TRBD1	NA	TRBJ1-5	TGTGCCAGCAGAGCTAGATTACAGGGGAGCAATCAGCCCCAGCATTTT	CASRARLQGSNQPQHF
17	TRBV4-3	TRBD1	NA	TRBJ2-3	TGCGCCAGCAGCCAAGAACGGGGACAGGGTGGCACAGATACGCAGTATTTT	CASSQERGQGGTDTQYF
15	TRBV7-3	TRBD1	NA	TRBJ2-3	TGTGCCAGCAGCCAGGGACAGGGGAGAGGAGATACGCAGTATTTT	CASSQGQGRGDTQYF
12	TRBV7-2	NA	NA	TRBJ2-3	TGTGCCAGCAGCCCACCAGGACTAGACAGGCATTTT	CASSPPGLDRHF